This TCR beta chain was profiled in a study of blood T cell repertoires in COVID-19. The V gene lost 6 bases and the J gene lost 5 bases, with 14 bases spanning the gap. This CDR3 spans 14 amino acids. Germline V gene data show CDR1 as SGHTS and CDR2 as YDEGEE. TCRdb's copy holds only in-frame clones and misses some; the assay was immunoSEQ multiplex PCR. Of some 340,000 clones in the sample, 80% to 85% were seen once. This chain joins TRBV5-8 and TRBJ1-4; no firm D call. Sequences were obtained from PBMCs or T cells enriched from blood (not recorded which). This receptor was obtained from a woman in her forties or fifties who had recovered from COVID-19. CDR3 sequence: CASTDDGRNEKLFF. The DNA of the CDR3 is TGTGCCAGCACCGATGACGGGAGAAATGAAAAACTGTTTTTT.